One sample yielded the 27 T cell receptor beta chains listed below, sequenced in a study of blood T cell repertoires in COVID-19. Here immunoSEQ multiplex PCR was the method, and the copy in TCRdb shows in-frame clones only, minus some. The data hold roughly 190,000 clones, with roughly 80% observed a single time. Material: peripheral blood. All receptors derive from a man aged 60 to 75 with acute or convalescent COVID-19.

This clone was seen more than once but under ten times. Here the CDR3 reads CASSVGGVVGQPQHF. CDR3 DNA: TGTGCCAGCAGCGTAGGGGGGGTGGTCGGTCAGCCCCAGCATTTT. The genes are TRBV9 and TRBJ1-5; TRBD1 is a possible D gene (5 bases). CDR1 and CDR2 (germline): SGDLS, YYNGEE. Trimming removed 0 bases at V and 6 bases at J, with 13 bases between. This CDR3 is 15 amino acids long.

The chain couples TRBV7-8 to TRBJ2-1; 14 nucleotides align to TRBD2. Germline CDR1 is SGHVS and CDR2 is FQNEAQ. Trimming removed 5 bases from V and 7 bases from J; junction bases left unmatched: 13. The CDR3 is made up of 18 amino acids. CDR3 bases: TGTGCCAGCAGCCTATCACCCCCGGGACTAGCGGGAGCGAATGAGCAGTTCTTC. This codes for CASSLSPPGLAGANEQFF.

This clone was recorded only once. The gene calls are TRBV7-3 and TRBJ1-1, with TRBD1 as a possible D gene (5 bases). CDR1 is SGHTA, CDR2 FQGTGA, per germline. The V end lost 0 bases, the J end lost 6 bases, and 14 bases lay between the germline ends. The CDR3 totals 15 residues. The CDR3 spells CASSLTYGLGAEAFF. CDR3 coding DNA: TGTGCCAGCAGCTTAACGTACGGTTTAGGGGCTGAAGCTTTCTTT.

The rearrangement joins TRBV15 to TRBJ2-7; perhaps TRBD1 as D (5 bases). V lost 0 bases to trimming and J lost 2 bases, with 14 bases between them. The CDR3 covers 16 residues. The germline V gene has CDR1 LNHNV and CDR2 YYDKDF (reference sequence). The CDR3 region has the DNA TGTGCCACCAGCAGAGAAGGCAGGGTTGTTACCTACGAGCAGTACTTC. Translation: CATSREGRVVTYEQYF.

This chain uses TRBV7-8 with TRBJ1-6, with D hard to call. Per germline, CDR1 SGHVS and CDR2 FQNEAQ. The CDR3 runs 11 residues. V lost 4 bases and J 13 bases, leaving 8 bases between the germline ends. Here the CDR3 DNA reads TGTGCCAGCAGCTCAGGCCTCCCCCTCCACTTT. Its protein product is CASSSGLPLHF.

This rearrangement joins TRBV5-6 to TRBJ1-1, with TRBD1 as a possible D gene (5 bases). Germline lookup yields CDR1 SGHDT and CDR2 YYEEEE. The CDR3 loop spans 12 amino acids. V was shortened by 6 bases and J by 5 bases, with 11 bases between the two germline ends. The CDR3 loop reads CASNLGGTEAFF. CDR3 DNA: TGTGCCAGCAACCTTGGGGGGACTGAAGCTTTCTTT.

The rearrangement links TRBV3-1 (or the pseudogene TRBV3-2) to TRBJ2-1; possible D gene TRBD1, 8 bases. The CDR3 has 14 residues. Germline V CDR1 and CDR2: LGHDT, YNNKEL (reference sequence). The V end was cut by 1 base, the J end by 14 bases, with 18 bases between. The CDR3 DNA follows: TGTGCCAGCAGCCAAGCCATGGGGGGGGGACAGGAGTTCTTC. Translation gives CASSQAMGGGQEFF.

The chain uses TRBV9 and TRBJ1-3; D gene ambiguous. Deletions cut 3 bases from V and 7 bases from J, with 8 bases between. In germline, CDR1 is SGDLS, CDR2 YYNGEE. This CDR3 contains 12 residues. The CDR3 spells CASSGMENTIYF. In DNA, the CDR3 is TGTGCCAGCAGCGGTATGGAGAACACCATATATTTT. Based on the CDR3 plus reference TRBV9 and TRBJ1-3, the full variable domain is DSGVTQTPKHLITATGQRVTLRCSPRSGDLSVYWYQQSLDQGLQFLIQYYNGEERAKGNILERFSAQQFPDLHSELNLSSLELGDSALYFCASSGMENTIYFGEGSWLTVV.

The rearrangement uses TRBV10-3 and TRBJ1-5; TRBD1 agrees at 7 bases. CDR3 length: 13 residues. V shed 7 bases and J 4 bases; nucleotides not matched to a gene: 4. Germline V lookup: CDR1 ENHRY, CDR2 SYGVKD. The CDR3 DNA reads TGTGCCATCACCATGGACAGGAATCAGCCCCAGCATTTT. It encodes CAITMDRNQPQHF.

J is TRBJ2-2 and V is TRBV5-4; TRBD2 agrees at 8 bases. The germline V gene has CDR1 SGHNT and CDR2 YYREEE (reference sequence). The junction had 9 bases not matched to a gene; V was cut back by 0 bases and J by 5 bases. The CDR3 has 17 amino acids. The CDR3 bases are TGTGCCAGCAGCTTGGCCAAGGGGACTAGGATTACCGGGGAGCTGTTTTTT. This sequence encodes CASSLAKGTRITGELFF.

The chain couples TRBV7-3 to TRBJ2-1; tentative D call: TRBD1 (6 bases). The V gene lost 5 bases and the J gene lost 5 bases, with 13 bases spanning the gap. CDR1 SGHTA and CDR2 FQGTGA come from the germline V gene. The CDR3 totals 14 residues. CDR3 in DNA: TGTGCCAGCAGCCTCACCGACAGGCACAATGAGCAGTTCTTC. The encoded protein is CASSLTDRHNEQFF.

V and J are TRBV28 and TRBJ1-2, with 7 bases lining up with TRBD1. The ends lost 10 bases at V and 3 bases at J; junction bases unmatched: 11. The CDR3 is made up of 14 amino acids. Germline assignment: CDR1 MDHEN and CDR2 SYDVKM. CDR3 protein: CATWGEQGYYGYTF. In DNA, the CDR3 is TGTGCCACCTGGGGAGAACAGGGGTACTATGGCTACACCTTC.

This chain joins TRBV27 and TRBJ2-1; 7 bases agree with TRBD1. V lost 6 bases to trimming and J lost 0 bases; unmatched junction nucleotides: 8. This CDR3 is 16 amino acids long. CDR1 is MNHEY and CDR2 is SMNVEV in the germline V gene (reference sequence). Here the CDR3 reads CASRPDRPLSYNEQFF. The CDR3 DNA reads as TGTGCCAGCAGACCGGACAGGCCCCTCTCCTACAATGAGCAGTTCTTC.

The J gene is TRBJ1-3, the V gene TRBV6-5; 8 positions match TRBD1. Germline V lookup: CDR1 MNHEY, CDR2 SVGAGI. The trim removed 2 bases at V and 0 bases at J, leaving 0 bases unmatched. The CDR3 has 15 amino acids. The CDR3 loop reads CASSYGTGSGNTIYF. In DNA, the CDR3 is TGTGCCAGCAGTTACGGGACAGGCTCTGGAAACACCATATATTTT.

The chain is built from TRBV10-3 and TRBJ2-1; possibly TRBD1 for D (6 bases). V was pared by 0 bases and J by 2 bases, with 8 bases between. The germline V gene has CDR1 ENHRY and CDR2 SYGVKD. The CDR3 loop spans 15 amino acids. CDR3 region: CAISESQGTYNEQFF. CDR3 nucleotide sequence: TGTGCCATCAGTGAGTCCCAGGGGACCTACAATGAGCAGTTCTTC.

The chain couples TRBV9 to TRBJ2-3; tentatively, D is TRBD2 (5 bases). The CDR3 length is 14 residues. Germline V gene lookup returns CDR1 SGDLS and CDR2 YYNGEE. V lost 0 bases, J lost 6 bases, and 11 bases lay in between. The CDR3 here is CASSVAARRDTQYF. DNA of the CDR3: TGTGCCAGCAGCGTAGCAGCTAGGAGGGATACGCAGTATTTT.

This clone was observed a handful of times. The chain carries TRBV6-5 and TRBJ1-5, with TRBD1 as a possible D gene (6 bases). Germline V gene lookup returns CDR1 MNHEY and CDR2 SVGAGI. The V gene lost 4 bases and the J gene lost 7 bases, with 11 bases spanning the gap. This CDR3 is 13 amino acids long. The CDR3 DNA is TGTGCCAGCAGTTCTACAGGGCGCCAGCCCCAGCATTTT. This encodes CASSSTGRQPQHF.

The chain joins TRBV29-1 to TRBJ1-1; D unresolved. Trimming stripped 4 bases from V and 1 base from J, with 10 bases between. This CDR3 spans 13 amino acids. Germline V gene lookup returns CDR1 SQVTM and CDR2 ANQGSEA. The CDR3 nucleotides read TGCAGCGTTGGACCCGGAGGGAACACTGAAGCTTTCTTT. Translating gives CSVGPGGNTEAFF.

The chain carries TRBV7-3 and TRBJ1-4, with TRBD1 as a possible D gene (5 bases). The V and J ends lost 5 bases and 0 bases respectively, with 22 bases between them. The V gene's germline CDR1 is SGHTA and CDR2 FQGTGA. The CDR3 has 19 residues. CDR3 loop: CASSARSTGWGATNEKLFF. The CDR3 region has the DNA TGTGCCAGCAGCGCCCGATCAACAGGCTGGGGCGCAACTAATGAAAAACTGTTTTTT.

V and J are TRBV5-6 and TRBJ2-5, with no clear D. CDR3 size: 14 residues. Germline V gene lookup returns CDR1 SGHDT and CDR2 YYEEEE. The V end was cut by 0 bases, the J end by 4 bases, with 10 bases between. The CDR3 here is CASSLGPDRETQYF. The DNA for the CDR3 is TGTGCCAGCAGCTTGGGTCCAGATCGAGAGACCCAGTACTTC.

This clone was seen a handful of times. The chain couples TRBV5-4 to TRBJ1-5, with a possible D match to TRBD1 (5 bases). The germline V and J ends were trimmed by 4 bases and 7 bases, with 9 bases remaining between them. The CDR3 is 12 residues long. Germline V gene lookup returns CDR1 SGHNT and CDR2 YYREEE (reference sequence). CDR3 in amino acids: CASSQQGQPQHF. The CDR3 DNA sequence: TGTGCCAGCAGCCAGCAGGGCCAGCCCCAGCATTTT.

The chain links TRBV6-2 or TRBV6-3 to TRBJ2-2; the match to TRBD2 covers 13 bases. With V trimmed by 3 bases and J by 1 base, 14 bases remained unmatched. This CDR3 comprises 21 residues. Germline CDR1 reads MNHEY; CDR2 reads SVGEGT. The CDR3 here is CASSYKGTSGARPQNTGELFF. CDR3 coding DNA: TGTGCCAGCAGTTATAAAGGGACTAGCGGGGCGCGGCCTCAGAACACCGGGGAGCTGTTTTTT.

The chain recombines TRBV5-4 with TRBJ2-7; TRBD1 might be the D (5 bases). Germline loops: CDR1 SGHNT, CDR2 YYREEE (reference sequence). CDR3 length: 13 residues. The V and J ends lost 3 bases and 3 bases respectively, with 10 bases between them. CDR3 in amino acids: CASSSGQGYEQYF. CDR3 DNA sequence: TGTGCCAGCAGCTCTGGACAAGGCTACGAGCAGTACTTC.

The count of this clone is one. V and J are TRBV10-3 and TRBJ2-5; the match to TRBD2 covers 10 bases. The trim removed 5 bases at V and 4 bases at J, leaving 4 bases unmatched. This CDR3 is built from 14 residues. Germline V CDR1 and CDR2: ENHRY, SYGVKD. The CDR3 sequence is CAISLAGVGETQYF. CDR3 bases: TGTGCCATCAGTCTAGCGGGGGTCGGAGAGACCCAGTACTTC.

By share of the sample, this clone is medium-sized (0.01 to 0.1%). The chain links TRBV10-2 to TRBJ1-6; 10 nucleotides align to TRBD1. Trimming at V came to 6 bases and at J to 3 bases, leaving 5 bases not matched to a gene. The germline V gene has CDR1 WSHSY and CDR2 SAAADI. The CDR3 runs to 16 residues. This chain's CDR3 is CASSPDRGDYNSPLHF. The CDR3 DNA is TGCGCCAGCAGCCCGGACAGGGGGGACTATAATTCACCCCTCCACTTT.

This chain connects TRBV27 to TRBJ1-2; D may be TRBD1 (6 bases). The length of the CDR3 is 15 residues. Trimming pared 5 bases from V and 4 bases from J, leaving 17 bases between. CDR1 and CDR2 from the germline V gene are MNHEY and SMNVEV (reference sequence). This CDR3 is CASSPSQGLFYGYTF. In DNA form, the CDR3 reads TGTGCCAGCAGTCCCTCACAGGGTTTGTTCTATGGCTACACCTTC.

This clone has more than one count but fewer than ten. The V call is TRBV7-8, the J call TRBJ2-3; weak D call: TRBD2 (5 bases). CDR1 SGHVS and CDR2 FQNEAQ come from the germline V gene. Between the trimmed V and J ends, which lost 2 bases and 2 bases, there was a span of 11 bases. The length of the CDR3 is 15 residues. CDR3 DNA sequence: TGTGCCAGCAGCTTACGGGCGGGCCTCACAGATACGCAGTATTTT. Its protein is CASSLRAGLTDTQYF.